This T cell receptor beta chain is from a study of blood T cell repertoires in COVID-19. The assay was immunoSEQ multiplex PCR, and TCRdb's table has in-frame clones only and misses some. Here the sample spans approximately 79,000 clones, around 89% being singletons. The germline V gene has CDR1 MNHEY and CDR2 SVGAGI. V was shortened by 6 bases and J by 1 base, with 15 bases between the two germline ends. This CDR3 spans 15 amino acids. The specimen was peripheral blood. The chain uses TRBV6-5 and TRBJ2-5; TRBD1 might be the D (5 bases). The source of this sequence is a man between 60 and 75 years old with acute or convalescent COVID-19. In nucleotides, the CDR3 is TGTGCCAGCAGACCTCTGGGGCTATCCCAAGAGACCCAGTACTTC. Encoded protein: CASRPLGLSQETQYF.